The sequence of this T cell receptor (beta chain) was determined in a study of blood T cell repertoires in COVID-19. Study background: Acute and convalescent COVID-19 samples came from the United States, Italy and Spain.

With 10 bases clipped from V and 1 base from J, the junction kept 5 bases outside the gene matches. The CDR3 consists of 13 residues. Germline CDR1 reads SNHLY; CDR2 reads FYNNEI. In the original analysis: Cell counts per sample came from amplifying reference gene primers. This table comes from immunoSEQ multiplex PCR, and its TCRdb copy is limited to in-frame clones, with some not included. D and trimming come from the DNA, and the V and J calls and clone size come from that table. The sample includes approximately 240,000 clones, around 88% of them seen just once. This TCR derives from a woman in her thirties who had recovered from COVID-19. The chain links TRBV2 to TRBJ2-3, with 7 positions matching TRBD1. Sequencing was carried out using peripheral blood. The CDR3 DNA reads TGTGCCACTAGGACAGGACGCACAGATACGCAGTATTTT. It encodes CATRTGRTDTQYF. The full variable domain, with the rest looked up from reference TRBV2 and TRBJ2-3, is EPEVTQTPSHQVTQMGQEVILRCVPISNHLYFYWYRQILGQKVEFLVSFYNNEISEKSEIFDDQFSVERPDGSNFTLKIRSTKLEDSAMYFCATRTGRTDTQYFGPGTRLTVL.